This entry features one TCR beta chain sequence. Its antigen specificity is not known. Within one base of it there is no much larger clone, and no base qualities were kept. In the same sample, other DNA sequences code for this CDR3. The library was obtained by the immunoSEQ multiplex PCR assay. The multiplex PCR relied on a mix of 60 forward primers for TCR Vbeta segments and 13 reverse primers for TCR Jbeta segments. A multiplex PCR assay on genomic DNA amplified the CDR3 region of rearranged TCR beta genes. The amplified TCR beta libraries were sequenced on the Illumina HiSeq System as 87-base-pair reads. As for the authors' bioinformatics: A later analysis counted about 82 million unique TCR beta chains across the roughly 700 repertoires, and roughly 10 million of these chains were shared by at least two donors. Raw reads were error-corrected and collapsed into unique sequences by a nearest-neighbor algorithm in which closely related sequences were merged to remove PCR and sequencing errors. CDR3 sequences were aligned to IMGT reference sequences to assign V, D and J gene segments. For a sequence to be retained, a match of at least six nucleotides to both a V gene segment and a J gene segment was required. A rearrangement counted as productive if the CDR3 had no stop codons and remained in frame with V and J, and every other rearrangement counted as non-productive. Following IMGT convention, CDR3 was defined as the stretch from the second conserved V-encoded cysteine up to the conserved J-encoded phenylalanine. In an earlier analysis of around 600 of the donors, sequences lacking an unambiguous match to a single V gene segment were excluded. An earlier analysis of a few hundred of the donors called V segments functional above 56.7% productive rearrangements and segregating when the between-donor standard deviation exceeded 5%. To diagnose cytomegalovirus status from the catalog of TCR beta chain sequences, a statistical classification framework was built. In a later analysis, V and J genes were assigned by comparing TCR nucleotide sequences against IMGT/GENE-DB human TR gene sequences. The TCRdist pipeline was used in a later analysis to assign CDR3 sequences and most-parsimonious VDJ recombination scenarios. In a later analysis, each TCR beta chain was defined by its CDR3 amino acid sequence together with its V-gene family, and reads lacking a unique V-gene family were excluded. In a later analysis, some 600 highly shared, low-generation-probability nucleotide sequences were removed to address suspected cross-contamination and a sequencing artifact. A later analysis calculated a clonal expansion index for each public chain from normalized within-repertoire ranks of inferred template counts. In a later analysis, generation probabilities were computed with a VDJ recombination model fitted to out-of-frame rearrangements, and the resulting probabilities were checked against IGoR. A later analysis scored TCR-TCR, TCR-HLA and TCR-CMV co-occurrence with hypergeometric tests, applying a repertoire-size bias correction to TCR pairs. A later analysis estimated false discovery rates by permuting HLA or CMV assignments 20 times. In a later analysis, co-occurring TCRs were grouped with DBSCAN, and TCRdist sequence similarity was added when clustering was performed within HLA-allele-positive subsets. For co-occurrence clustering, repertoires with fewer than 30,000 or more than 120,000 public chains were excluded, along with four to six repertoires with anomalous nucleotide sharing. TCRdb took this table from immuneACCESS and kept in-frame rearrangements with V and J called. Such tables lack part of the clones; where checked against another copy, unresolved V genes explain under half of the gap, and the rest is unexplained. From that table come the V and J calls and clone size; the DNA was used to work out D and trimming. A total of roughly 220,000 clones appear in this sample, more than 60% of them only once. Of the sample, approximately 1.5% is held by the ten largest clones.

The cohort consisted of 670 or so healthy bone marrow donors. Cohort members were all nominally healthy when sampled, although unrecorded immune exposures were likely present. The donor tested CMV seronegative, placing the donor among the roughly 400 seronegative members of the cohort. A peripheral blood sample was collected from each donor, and TCR beta sequencing was performed on peripheral blood mononuclear cells. The Qiagen DNeasy Blood Extraction Kit was used to extract genomic DNA from the blood cell samples. This sample is part of a study of cytomegalovirus exposure and HLA in healthy donors (dated 2017 in TCRdb). General notes on the study: An earlier analysis of roughly 570 of the donors reported 250 to 300 Gb of sequence data and about 120 million unique TCR beta sequences obtained from roughly 180 million T cells. Four or five DR-DQ haplotypes were handled as single units for association and clustering, since linkage in the cohort was strong. In an earlier analysis of around 540 of the donors, high-throughput TCR beta sequencing was used to judge whether each TCR beta V gene segment behaved as functional or pseudogenic. To predict cytomegalovirus infection status, the study brought together high-throughput TCR immunosequencing, statistical association of individual TCRs with disease status, and machine learning. A later analysis re-examined previously published TCR beta repertoires from about 700 donors and added high-resolution HLA genotyping to investigate patterns of TCR occurrence. Genome-wide SNP genotypes for about 55% of the roughly 670 donors were used in a later genetic analysis, which treated that subset as a discovery cohort. Along with the approximately 600-subject first cohort, a separate validation cohort of about 110 different subjects was used. Donor age, sex, ethnicity and CMV serostatus were compiled together with the repertoire data. The number of donors typed differed by locus, with about 629-630 for A, B, C, DRB1 and DQB1, around 560 for DQA1, some 570 for DPA1, and some 440 for DPB1. All discovery cohort repertoires had been generated on a single sequencing platform. The T cell repertoires of under 700 subjects were profiled by immunosequencing and related to cytomegalovirus serostatus. The study was designed to test whether signatures of past pathogen exposure could be identified by cataloging public T cell receptors. An early release covering 500 to 750 HLA-typed donors comprised approximately 290 gigabases of sequencing data and approximately 85 million unique TCR sequences. On average, around 240,000 unique TCR beta nucleotide sequences were sequenced per donor among about 400 genotyped donors of the cohort, with 15% to 20% of those sequences being non-productive. Rather than drawing on any new phenotypic data, the later analysis identified candidate immune exposures from TCR beta sequences and the way those sequences occurred across donors. HLA typing covered class I and class II loci at four-digit resolution. Of the roughly 390 genotyped donors, about 80% fell in the genetic ancestry cluster associated with self-reported Caucasian donors.

Based on the germline V gene, the CDR1 and CDR2 sequences are MDHEN and SYDVKM. The CDR3 numbers 12 residues from cysteine through phenylalanine. Only the CDR3 region is kept as DNA, spanning 36 bases read in frame from base 1. Relative to germline, V is 6 bases shorter and J is 3 bases shorter, with 6 bases between their ends. General conclusions and limits of the study: Roughly uniform sequencing depth across donors was assumed in presence/absence analyses, although this assumption may not hold. According to a later analysis, most CMV-associated TCR beta chains appeared to be HLA-restricted, and the HLA associations seemed to be driven largely by CMV exposure. Specific HLA alleles were associated with around 18,000 TCR beta sequences at a false discovery rate of 0.05 in a later analysis. The classifier was reported to diagnose cytomegalovirus status with high specificity and sensitivity in both the original cohort and the validation cohort. Broadly in line with IMGT annotations, most TCR beta V segments showed up in productive rearrangements about 90% or about 30% of the time in an earlier analysis of around 600 of the donors. The study listed approximately 150 TCR beta chains as associated with cytomegalovirus. Because counts were too low, 15 to 20 rarely observed V segments, including chromosome 9 orphons, were excluded from the earlier analysis of 587 of the donors. Because the 87-base-pair reads could not distinguish some IMGT-functional V segments, including TRBV6-2 and TRBV6-3, those segments were excluded. Across donors, most TCR sequences were observed very rarely, whereas some public TCRs were present in many individuals. In a later analysis, HLA-associated TCR beta chains were found to be more clonally expanded and to have lower generation probabilities than equally common non-associated chains. Immune exposure information for the cohort was limited to CMV serostatus. Several of the top co-occurrence clusters appeared to be linked to parvovirus B19, influenza, CMV and Epstein-Barr virus, according to a later analysis. According to the authors, the approach could potentially be generalized to other disease states and immunological phenotypes. In a later analysis, the rate of TCR association differed among HLA loci, with DRB1 alleles having the most associated TCRs and HLA-C alleles having the fewest. When HLA alleles, especially DR and DQ, strongly co-occurred, TCR associations were difficult to assign to individual alleles. Compared with the 666-donor mean, donors in an Asian-associated ancestry cluster had fewer N-insertions in productive TCRs, according to a later genetic analysis. Correlated functional status among segregating V segments might be attributable to linkage disequilibrium, but an unknown experimental factor could not be ruled out. Only TCR beta chains were sequenced in this cohort, and the absence of alpha or paired-chain data limited detectable features. A further reported finding was that TCR beta sequences accurately predicted the HLA-A and HLA-B alleles for most subjects in the first cohort. A cluster of highly shared sequence variants was judged likely to represent a technical artifact of the sequencing pipeline. Because some donors lacked HLA typing at each locus, the association tests relied only on the typed subset. V-gene and J-gene trimming of TCR beta chains was associated with a missense DCLRE1C variant in a later genetic analysis, and the association was replicated in an independent cohort. In vitro tests confirmed that a few of the cytomegalovirus-associated TCR beta chains recognize cytomegalovirus antigens.

The sequence came from a man aged 50 to 59 in good health and CMV-seronegative. The specimen sequenced was PBMCs. Recombination linked TRBV28 to TRBJ2-1; the D segment cannot be called with confidence. The CDR3 protein is CASSPGYNEQFF. In nucleotide form, the sequence is TGTGCCAGCAGCCCCGGCTACAATGAGCAGTTCTTC.